Listed below are T cell receptor beta chains from one sample, sequenced in a study of graft-versus-host responses after intestinal transplantation. These TCRs are of unknown antigen specificity. The data were produced by immunoSEQ multiplex PCR, yet TCRdb's version contains in-frame clones alone and is incomplete. In the table there are about 86,000 clones, around 90% of which are singletons. Here the sequenced sample was unstimulated CD4+ T cells sorted from spleen or lymph node cells, taken before transplant. These receptors were taken from a human donor who was the organ donor for an intestinal transplant. Both conserved end residues are part of each CDR3. The D gene is left open where the match is weak. Clone size is not always given. Where it is, it says once, few, many or a class for expanded clones.

v_gene	j_gene	abundance	d_gene	CDR3nt	CDR3aa
TRBV5-6	TRBJ2-3	NA	NA	TGTGCCAGCAGCTACTCAGATACGCAGTATTTT	CASSYSDTQYF
TRBV7-8	TRBJ1-1	NA	TRBD1	TGTGCCAGCAGCGAAACAGGGGGGACTGAAGCTTTCTTT	CASSETGGTEAFF
TRBV7-2	TRBJ2-7	NA	NA	TGTGCCAGCAGCTTAGAGGACAGCTCCTACGAGCAGTACTTC	CASSLEDSSYEQYF
TRBV12-2	TRBJ2-3	NA	NA	TGTGCAAGTCGCTCCCTCCCGGGACTAGCGGACCACACAGATACGCAGTATTTT	CASRSLPGLADHTDTQYF
TRBV27	TRBJ2-3	NA	NA	TGTGCCAGCAGCCTCGCCGGGGAAGATACGCAGTATTTT	CASSLAGEDTQYF
TRBV6-6	TRBJ1-6	NA	NA	TGTGCCAGCACCCCTACTCGGGGAAATTCACCCCTCCACTTT	CASTPTRGNSPLHF
TRBV7-3	TRBJ2-2	NA	NA	TGTGCCAGCAGCGCCACCTCGAGGACCGGGGAGCTGTTTTTT	CASSATSRTGELFF
TRBV2	TRBJ2-1	once	NA	TGTGCCAGCCTAGAGACAGATCCGAGCTCCTACAATGAGCAGTTCTTC	CASLETDPSSYNEQFF
TRBV9	TRBJ2-1	once	NA	TGTGCCAGCAGCATCCGGTCTTTGGACAATGAGCAGTTCTTC	CASSIRSLDNEQFF
TRBV5-1	TRBJ2-3	NA	NA	TGCGCCAGCAGCAGAAGGGGGGGGCCCGATACGCAGTATTTT	CASSRRGGPDTQYF
TRBV14	TRBJ2-5	NA	NA	TGTGCCAGCAGCCCTTGGGGCAGGAGCACAGAGACCCAGTACTTC	CASSPWGRSTETQYF
TRBV20-1	TRBJ1-2	NA	NA	TGCAGTGCTACCCAGGGCAACGGCTACACCTTC	CSATQGNGYTF
TRBV11-2	TRBJ2-7	NA	TRBD1	TGTGCCAGCAGCTTTAGGACAGGGGGGCTAGCGAACTTCTACGAGCAGTACTTC	CASSFRTGGLANFYEQYF
TRBV6-1	TRBJ1-5	NA	NA	TGTGCCAGCAGTGAAAGCCAGCGATGGCCCCAGCATTTT	CASSESQRWPQHF
TRBV7-9	TRBJ1-4	NA	TRBD1	TGTGCCAGCAGCTTACTTGGGACAGATAATGAAAAACTGTTTTTT	CASSLLGTDNEKLFF
TRBV2	TRBJ2-7	NA	NA	TGTGCCAGCAGTGGGCCAGGGATCTACGAGCAGTACTTC	CASSGPGIYEQYF
TRBV19	TRBJ2-7	once	NA	TGTGCCAGTGGTGTGGCAGGGTTTTTCCACGAGCAGTACTTC	CASGVAGFFHEQYF
TRBV7-6	TRBJ2-7	NA	NA	TGTGCCAGCAGGCTTGGGGGGAGCGCCGAGGACGAGCAGTACTTC	CASRLGGSAEDEQYF
TRBV5-6	TRBJ1-1	few	TRBD1	TGTGCCAGCAGCCGGGACAGCACGATGAACACTGAAGCTTTCTTT	CASSRDSTMNTEAFF
TRBV11-2	TRBJ2-3	NA	TRBD2	TGTGCCAGCAGCTTAACTAGCGGCACAGATACGCAGTATTTT	CASSLTSGTDTQYF
TRBV7-9	TRBJ1-2	NA	NA	TGTGCCAGCAGCTCAACAACAGGGCCGGGCTACACCTTC	CASSSTTGPGYTF
TRBV5-4	TRBJ2-3	NA	TRBD2	TGTGCCAGCAGCTCGGGACTAGCGGGGAGCACAGATACGCAGTATTTT	CASSSGLAGSTDTQYF
TRBV5-1	TRBJ1-2	NA	TRBD1	TGCGCCAGCAGCTACCTGGGACAGGGATCGGAGGGCTACACCTTC	CASSYLGQGSEGYTF
TRBV4-1	TRBJ1-4	NA	NA	TGCGCCAGCAGCCAAGACCCCACCCCGGGTAATGAAAAACTGTTTTTT	CASSQDPTPGNEKLFF
TRBV5-4	TRBJ2-1	NA	TRBD2	TGTGCCAGCAGCTTTACTAGCGGGAGGACCCTATACAATGAGCAGTTCTTC	CASSFTSGRTLYNEQFF
TRBV23-1	TRBJ2-1	NA	NA	TGCGCCAGCAGTCAATCGATACTAAAGGAGCAGTTCTTC	CASSQSILKEQFF
TRBV27	TRBJ2-5	NA	NA	TGTGCCAGTAGCCCGTCGCGGGAATTTGGGACCCAGTACTTC	CASSPSREFGTQYF
TRBV9	TRBJ2-2	NA	TRBD2	TGTGCCAGCAGCGTTTTCCAGCGGGAGAACACCGGGGAGCTGTTTTTT	CASSVFQRENTGELFF
TRBV7-2	TRBJ1-2	NA	NA	TGTGCCAGCAGCTTAGACAGGGTCGGTGGCTACACCTTC	CASSLDRVGGYTF
TRBV6-1	TRBJ2-3	once	NA	TGTGCCAGCAGTGAACAGGCAGATACGCAGTATTTT	CASSEQADTQYF
TRBV30	TRBJ2-3	NA	TRBD2	TGTGCCTGGAGTAACAAGCGGGGGGCCTGGGATACGCAGTATTTT	CAWSNKRGAWDTQYF
TRBV18	TRBJ1-2	NA	NA	TGTGCCAGCTCACCCCTGGGAGGGCATGGCTACACCTTC	CASSPLGGHGYTF
TRBV19	TRBJ1-1	NA	TRBD1	TGTGCCAGTAGGAGGGACAGGGTAGGGACTGAAGCTTTCTTT	CASRRDRVGTEAFF
TRBV11-3	TRBJ2-7	NA	TRBD2	TGTGCCAGCAGCTTAGAGGGGGGGGACTCCTACGAGCAGTACTTC	CASSLEGGDSYEQYF
TRBV5-1	TRBJ2-2	NA	TRBD2	TGCGCCAGCAGCTTGAGCGGGGGCCCTGAGCTGTTTTTT	CASSLSGGPELFF
TRBV4-1	TRBJ2-7	few	NA	TGCGCCAGCAGCCAAGATCCCCGGGTCAGTCTTTACGAGCAGTACTTC	CASSQDPRVSLYEQYF
TRBV6-6	TRBJ1-5	few	NA	TGTGCCAGCACCAAGGACTACATCAATCAGCCCCAGCATTTT	CASTKDYINQPQHF
TRBV9	TRBJ1-2	NA	NA	TGTGCCAGCAGCGTAGCCTCGGGGCGGGGAGGGGCGAACTATGGCTACACCTTC	CASSVASGRGGANYGYTF
TRBV7-9	TRBJ2-7	NA	TRBD1	TGTGCCAGCAGCTTACGGACAGGGATAGCCTACGAGCAGTACTTC	CASSLRTGIAYEQYF
TRBV28	TRBJ2-7	NA	NA	TGTGCCAGCAGCACAACGTCTGGGGGGAGGCAGCACGAGCAGTACTTC	CASSTTSGGRQHEQYF